A selection of T cell receptor beta chains follows, all from one sample in a study of cytomegalovirus exposure and HLA in healthy donors. Some clones are missing from TCRdb's copy, which holds only in-frame ones; the method was immunoSEQ multiplex PCR. Counted here are 85,000 to 120,000 clones, roughly three fifths occurring once; the ten biggest clones make up about 4.9%. Sequencing was performed on PBMCs. Every receptor here comes from a human donor in good health. Both conserved end residues are part of each CDR3. The D gene is left open where the match is weak. Clone size, where shown, is once, few, many, or a class for clones that have expanded.

TRBJ2-5,-,-,TRBV20-1,CSASYRETQYF,TGCAGTGCTAGCTACCGTGAGACCCAGTACTTC
TRBJ1-1,-,-,TRBV19,CASSILRSEGWNTEAFF,TGTGCCAGTAGTATCTTACGGTCCGAGGGATGGAACACTGAAGCTTTCTTT
TRBJ2-5,-,once,TRBV6-1,CASSRQGREETQYF,TGTGCCAGCAGTCGACAGGGACGGGAGGAGACCCAGTACTTC
TRBJ1-2,-,-,TRBV5-6,CASSLRRVGGYTF,TGTGCCAGCAGCTTGAGGAGGGTCGGTGGCTACACCTTC
TRBJ2-5,-,-,TRBV5-6,CASSLSRGQTQYF,TGTGCCAGCAGCTTGTCGCGGGGTCAAACCCAGTACTTC
TRBJ1-2,TRBD1,-,TRBV7-9,CASSPTGGNYGYTF,TGTGCCAGCAGCCCGACAGGGGGCAACTATGGCTACACCTTC
TRBJ2-7,-,-,TRBV19,CASSILAGPREQYF,TGTGCCAGTAGTATTCTGGCGGGTCCTAGGGAGCAGTACTTC
TRBJ2-2,-,-,TRBV6-6,CASRRTANTGELFF,TGTGCCAGCAGGAGGACAGCGAACACCGGGGAGCTGTTTTTT
TRBJ1-1,TRBD1,-,TRBV29-1,CSVEAGGSTEAFF,TGCAGCGTTGAGGCAGGGGGGAGCACTGAAGCTTTCTTT
TRBJ1-2,-,few,TRBV5-4,CATAGGSNYGYTF,TGTGCCACCGCGGGGGGGTCTAACTATGGCTACACCTTC
TRBJ2-2,-,few,TRBV13,CASSLGVASKPTGELFF,TGTGCCAGCAGCTTAGGGGTCGCGAGCAAACCCACCGGGGAGCTGTTTTTT
TRBJ2-3,TRBD2,-,TRBV9,CASSVGASGKTDTQYF,TGTGCCAGCAGCGTAGGGGCTAGCGGAAAGACAGATACGCAGTATTTT
TRBJ2-1,TRBD2,-,TRBV5-1,CASSLGLAGGQFF,TGCGCCAGCAGTTTGGGACTAGCGGGAGGGCAGTTCTTC
TRBJ2-7,-,-,TRBV28,CASSLRGATYEQYF,TGTGCCAGCAGTTTACGCGGGGCCACCTACGAGCAGTACTTC
TRBJ1-1,TRBD1,-,TRBV6-4,CASSGPRGRDTEAFF,TGTGCCAGCAGTGGACCCAGGGGGCGAGACACTGAAGCTTTCTTT
TRBJ2-1,TRBD2,few,TRBV6-1,CASSDGLAGDEQFF,TGTGCCAGCAGTGACGGACTAGCGGGAGACGAGCAGTTCTTC
TRBJ2-5,TRBD2,-,TRBV6-1,CASSERVGLAGSRGETQYF,TGTGCCAGCAGTGAAAGGGTCGGACTAGCGGGATCCCGAGGAGAGACCCAGTACTTC
TRBJ2-2,-,few,TRBV4-1,CASSQDQMGGMTTGELFF,TGCGCCAGCAGCCAAGACCAAATGGGCGGGATGACCACCGGGGAGCTGTTTTTT
TRBJ1-4,-,-,TRBV5-1,CASSPDGRGGEKLFF,TGCGCCAGCAGCCCTGATGGCAGAGGGGGTGAAAAACTGTTTTTT
TRBJ2-1,-,-,TRBV6-4,CASNATPKAESSYNEQFF,TGTGCCAGCAATGCAACCCCTAAAGCTGAGAGCTCCTACAATGAGCAGTTCTTC
TRBJ1-2,TRBD1,once,TRBV15,CATSLDRGFGYTF,TGTGCCACCAGCCTAGACAGGGGGTTTGGCTACACCTTC
TRBJ2-1,-,-,TRBV20-1,CSASATQARIF,TGCAGTGCTTCGGCGACCCAGGCTCGGATCTTC
TRBJ1-2,TRBD1,-,TRBV27,CASSSLTGYNGYTF,TGTGCCAGCAGTTCCCTGACAGGGTACAATGGCTACACCTTC
TRBJ2-7,TRBD1,-,TRBV2,CAFSGRTGIYEQYF,TGTGCCTTCTCGGGGAGGACAGGGATATACGAGCAGTACTTC
TRBJ1-3,TRBD1,-,TRBV5-1,CASSLAPDRGSPSGNTIYF,TGCGCCAGCAGCTTGGCCCCGGACAGGGGTTCCCCCTCTGGAAACACCATATATTTT
TRBJ1-2,TRBD1,few,TRBV30,CAWIPTTGGLFGYTF,TGTGCCTGGATCCCCACGACAGGGGGTCTGTTTGGCTACACCTTC
TRBJ1-5,-,-,TRBV6-6,CASSYGGSNQPQHF,TGTGCCAGCAGTTACGGGGGGAGCAATCAGCCCCAGCATTTT
TRBJ1-1,-,few,TRBV5-4,CASSLGGMNTEAFF,TGTGCCAGCAGCTTGGGAGGGATGAACACTGAAGCTTTCTTT
TRBJ2-1,TRBD2,-,TRBV5-6,CASSLEASGYNEQFF,TGTGCCAGCAGCTTGGAGGCTAGCGGTTACAATGAGCAGTTCTTC
TRBJ2-1,TRBD1,-,TRBV4-1,CASSPQGIEQFF,TGCGCCAGCAGCCCACAGGGGATTGAGCAGTTCTTC
TRBJ2-3,-,-,TRBV10-1,CASSDAGDTQYF,TGCGCCAGCAGTGATGCGGGAGATACGCAGTATTTT
TRBJ2-7,TRBD2,-,TRBV28,CASSLSLGLSGSYEQYF,TGTGCCAGCAGTTTATCCTTGGGGCTTAGCGGGAGTTACGAGCAGTACTTC
TRBJ1-1,-,-,TRBV5-4,CASSPGTTNTEAFF,TGTGCCAGCAGCCCCGGGACAACGAACACTGAAGCTTTCTTT
TRBJ2-7,-,-,TRBV7-9,CASSLGLDSYEQYF,TGTGCCAGCAGCTTAGGACTAGACTCCTACGAGCAGTACTTC
TRBJ2-1,TRBD2,-,TRBV14,CASSQVVAGGYNEQFF,TGTGCCAGCAGCCAAGTGGTAGCGGGAGGATATAATGAGCAGTTCTTC
TRBJ2-7,-,-,TRBV2,CASSEGSLGLRSSYEQYF,TGTGCCAGCAGTGAGGGAAGTCTGGGACTCAGGAGCTCCTACGAGCAGTACTTC
TRBJ1-1,TRBD1,few,TRBV5-5,CASSLVGGRVWNTEAFF,TGTGCCAGCAGCTTGGTAGGGGGCCGGGTTTGGAACACTGAAGCTTTCTTT
TRBJ2-7,TRBD2,few,TRBV5-4,CASSLVSGGGTYEQYF,TGTGCCAGCAGCTTGGTCAGCGGGGGAGGGACCTACGAGCAGTACTTC
TRBJ1-1,TRBD1,once,TRBV7-9,CASSTNRGGTEAFF,TGTGCCAGCAGCACCAACAGGGGGGGGACTGAAGCTTTCTTT
TRBJ2-1,TRBD1,-,TRBV4-2,CASSQTGGNEQFF,TGTGCCAGCAGCCAGACAGGGGGCAATGAGCAGTTCTTC
TRBJ1-5,-,-,TRBV10-2,CASSSRGGGFNQPQHF,TGCGCCAGCAGTTCCCGGGGAGGGGGGTTTAATCAGCCCCAGCATTTT
TRBJ2-1,TRBD2,-,TRBV11-3,CASSSGLAGGPENEQFF,TGTGCCAGCAGCTCTGGACTAGCGGGAGGGCCCGAGAATGAGCAGTTCTTC
TRBJ1-1,-,-,TRBV19,CASGKGENTEAFF,TGTGCCAGCGGGAAGGGGGAGAACACTGAAGCTTTCTTT
TRBJ2-3,-,-,TRBV2,CASSVRSSTTDTQYF,TGTGCCAGCAGTGTGAGGTCCTCTACCACAGATACGCAGTATTTT
TRBJ1-1,TRBD1,-,TRBV7-9,CASSQGGPNTEAFF,TGTGCCAGCAGTCAAGGGGGCCCGAACACTGAAGCTTTCTTT
TRBJ1-1,-,few,TRBV5-1,CASSGRGEAFF,TGCGCCAGCAGCGGGAGAGGGGAAGCTTTCTTT
TRBJ1-2,-,-,TRBV2,CASSEGTMSYGYTF,TGTGCCAGCAGTGAAGGGACAATGAGCTATGGCTACACCTTC
TRBJ2-1,TRBD2,few,TRBV19,CASKASGSFNEQFF,TGTGCCAGTAAGGCTAGCGGGAGTTTCAATGAGCAGTTCTTC
TRBJ2-1,-,-,TRBV19,CASNQEAGLSYNEQFF,TGTGCCAGCAATCAGGAAGCGGGCCTCTCCTACAATGAGCAGTTCTTC
TRBJ1-1,-,-,TRBV4-2,CASSQEAGVVTMNTEAFF,TGTGCCAGCAGCCAAGAGGCAGGGGTAGTCACCATGAACACTGAAGCTTTCTTT
TRBJ2-1,TRBD2,-,TRBV10-3,CAISPGTSGLNEQFF,TGTGCCATCAGCCCCGGGACTAGCGGGCTCAATGAGCAGTTCTTC
TRBJ1-1,-,-,TRBV4-1,CASSLVRAGNTEAFF,TGCGCCAGCAGCCTAGTTAGGGCGGGCAACACTGAAGCTTTCTTT
TRBJ2-2,TRBD2,-,TRBV6-5,CASSPLAGGTGELFF,TGTGCCAGCAGTCCACTAGCGGGAGGCACCGGGGAGCTGTTTTTT
TRBJ1-5,-,-,TRBV4-1,CASSPWEGSNQPQHF,TGCGCCAGCAGCCCGTGGGAGGGAAGCAATCAGCCCCAGCATTTT
TRBJ2-7,TRBD2,-,TRBV4-1,CASSQGPAGLVRAGYEQYF,TGCGCCAGCAGCCAAGGACCAGCGGGACTAGTTCGGGCGGGCTACGAGCAGTACTTC
TRBJ2-5,-,-,TRBV5-6,CASSLRAVFQETQYF,TGTGCCAGCAGCTTGCGTGCGGTATTTCAAGAGACCCAGTACTTC
TRBJ1-2,-,few,TRBV6-6,CASSHGDNYGYTF,TGTGCCAGCAGCCACGGAGATAACTATGGCTACACCTTC
TRBJ2-4,-,-,TRBV19,CASSWADKNIQYF,TGTGCCAGTAGTTGGGCAGACAAAAACATTCAGTACTTC
TRBJ1-1,-,-,TRBV19,CASSFGHSSTEAFF,TGTGCCAGTAGTTTCGGACACAGTTCGACTGAAGCTTTCTTT